This TCR beta chain was profiled in a study of T-cell reconstitution after alpha-beta-depleted transplantation in children. A TCRbeta library incorporating unique molecular identifiers was prepared. TCRdb ran MiXCR on the PCR reads and lists one entry per CDR3 protein. The table shows around 340,000 distinct CDR3 sequences, with about an eighth occurring only once. This clonotype was recorded only once. Looked up from germline, CDR1 is LGHDT and CDR2 is YNNKEL (reference sequence). The ends were cut back, 4 bases at V and 2 bases at J, with 27 bases in the middle. The CDR3 length is 19 residues. The chain combines TRBV3-1 with TRBJ2-7; the D gene could be TRBD1 or TRBD2 (5 bases each). The material was PBMCs, obtained from the stem cell graft. The source is a human donor who donated a stem cell graft to a child with Fanconi anemia. CDR3 coding DNA: TGTGCCAGCAGCCCCTTGTTTGGGACCACTTTCGTCGAGCCCTACGAGCAGTACTTC. Translation gives CASSPLFGTTFVEPYEQYF.